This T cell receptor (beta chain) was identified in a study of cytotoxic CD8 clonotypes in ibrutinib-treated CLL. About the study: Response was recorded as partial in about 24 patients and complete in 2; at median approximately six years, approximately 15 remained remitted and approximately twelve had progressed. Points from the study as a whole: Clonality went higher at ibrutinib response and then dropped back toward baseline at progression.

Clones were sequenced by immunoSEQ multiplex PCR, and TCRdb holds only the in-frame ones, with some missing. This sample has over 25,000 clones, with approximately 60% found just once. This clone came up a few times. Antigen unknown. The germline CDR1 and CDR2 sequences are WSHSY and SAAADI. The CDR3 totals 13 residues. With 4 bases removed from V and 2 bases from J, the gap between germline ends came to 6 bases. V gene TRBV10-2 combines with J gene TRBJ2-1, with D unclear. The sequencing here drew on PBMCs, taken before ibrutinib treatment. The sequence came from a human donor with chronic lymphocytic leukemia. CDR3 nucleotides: TGCGCCAGCAGTGGTCCAGCCTACAATGAGCAGTTCTTC. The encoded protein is CASSGPAYNEQFF.